One and the same sample provided the 9 T cell receptor beta chains below, sequenced in a study of CD8 T cells in Susac syndrome (dated by TCRdb to the late 2010s). The library was produced with the immunoSEQ multiplex PCR assay. RNA was extracted using the RNeasy kit, and roughly 0.5 to 1 ug of the RNA was reverse transcribed with random hexamers. TCRdb reanalyzed the raw reads on its own, using fastp at Q25 for trimming and MiXCR for clone calling, and kept in-frame beta chains. Every CDR3 protein is listed once, alongside the most common genes and DNA of its rows. The sample table lists 250,000 to 350,000 distinct CDR3 sequences, roughly 94% of them with a count of one. 0.065% of the sample is in the top ten clones. Input material: CD4+ T cells from PBMCs. Receptors were obtained from a human donor with multiple sclerosis.

This chain joins TRBV30 and TRBJ2-1; D perhaps matches TRBD2 (6 bases). The CDR3 has 15 amino acids. The germline V gene has CDR1 GTSNPN and CDR2 SVGIG (reference sequence). Between the trimmed V and J ends, which lost 8 bases and 7 bases, there was a span of 24 bases. Here the CDR3 reads CALTKGLALGNEQFF. The DNA for the CDR3 is TGTGCCCTAACGAAGGGACTCGCCTTAGGGAATGAGCAGTTCTTC.

CDR3 DNA: TGTGCCTGGAGTGTAGGGACAGGAAGAAAACTGTTTTTT. Translating gives CAWSVGTGRKLFF. This chain joins TRBV30 and TRBJ1-4; 8 positions match TRBD1. The CDR3 spans 13 residues. Trimming cost V 0 bases and J 10 bases; bases outside gene matches: 4. CDR1 is GTSNPN, CDR2 SVGIG, per germline (reference sequence).

This chain links TRBV6-6 with TRBJ2-3; the match to TRBD2 covers 7 bases. In germline, CDR1 is MNHNY, CDR2 SVGAGI (reference sequence). The V and J ends lost 0 bases and 2 bases, in that order; junction bases with no gene match: 5. This CDR3 spans 16 amino acids. As DNA, the CDR3 is TGTGCCAGCAGTTACTCACTAGCGTATAACACAGATACGCAGTATTTT. Its translation: CASSYSLAYNTDTQYF.

The chain employs TRBV7-9 and TRBJ2-2; D is ambiguous. This CDR3 contains 14 residues. Germline CDR1 is SEHNR and CDR2 is FQNEAQ (reference sequence). Trimming cost V 2 bases and J 1 base, with 5 bases left between them. The CDR3 loop is CASSLLGNTGELFF. Written as DNA, the CDR3 is TGTGCCAGCAGCTTATTGGGGAACACCGGGGAGCTGTTTTTT.

The CDR3 nucleotides are TGTGCCAGCAGTTCGACCTACAGGGACTCTTACAATGAGCAGTTCTTC. It encodes CASSSTYRDSYNEQFF. The V gene is TRBV27, the J gene TRBJ2-1; tentatively, D is TRBD1 or TRBD2 (6 bases each). This CDR3 is 16 amino acids long. Trimming removed 4 bases at V and 4 bases at J, with 17 bases between. Germline V gene lookup returns CDR1 MNHEY and CDR2 SMNVEV (reference sequence).

The chain has TRBV20-1 and TRBJ1-5; D may be TRBD1 (5 bases). V lost 0 bases, J lost 3 bases, and 9 bases lay in between. There are 14 residues in the CDR3. CDR1 and CDR2 from the germline V gene are DFQATT and SNEGSKA (reference sequence). CDR3 in DNA: TGCAGTGCTAGAGATGGGGCCTCCAATCAGCCCCAGCATTTT. As protein: CSARDGASNQPQHF.

The chain links TRBV18 to TRBJ1-4; TRBD1 matches 7 bases. Germline-derived CDR1 and CDR2 are KGHSH and LQKENI. This CDR3 contains 15 residues. The trim removed 0 bases at V and 5 bases at J, leaving 3 bases unmatched. The CDR3 spells CASSPPTGTNEKLFF. The DNA of the CDR3 is TGTGCCAGCTCACCACCGACAGGGACCAATGAAAAACTGTTTTTT.

The genes are TRBV20-1 and TRBJ1-1; D remains unclear. This CDR3 has 13 residues. Trimming left V 1 base short and J 4 bases short, with 10 bases between. CDR1 and CDR2 (germline): DFQATT, SNEGSKA (reference sequence). The CDR3 bases are TGCAGTGCTAGAGCAGGAAGGTTCACTGAAGCTTTCTTT. Residues: CSARAGRFTEAFF.

The chain combines TRBV7-3 with TRBJ2-1, with D perhaps matching TRBD2 (7 bases). There are 14 residues in the CDR3. With 4 bases removed from V and 6 bases from J, the gap between germline ends came to 13 bases. Germline V lookup: CDR1 SGHTA, CDR2 FQGTGA. The DNA of the CDR3 is TGTGCCAGCAGCTCGTCGGGGGGCCGCAATGAGCAGTTCTTC. Protein: CASSSSGGRNEQFF. Filled out from reference TRBV7-3 and TRBJ2-1, the complete variable domain reads GAGVSQTPSNKVTEKGKYVELRCDPISGHTALYWYRQSLGQGPEFLIYFQGTGAADDSGLPNDRFFAVRPEGSVSTLKIQRTERGDSAVYLCASSSSGGRNEQFFGPGTRLTVL.